This T cell receptor (beta chain) emerged from a study of response to subunit inactivated influenza vaccine. General observations from the study: Authors suggested each seasonal flu vaccination may recruit only limited numbers of new T cells.

Germline CDR1 and CDR2: SGHAT and FQNNGV. Trimming pared 3 bases from V and 14 bases from J, leaving 12 bases between. The CDR3 is 11 residues long. Regarding this clonotype: The antigen remains unidentified.

TCRdb independently ran MiXCR on the RT-PCR reads; one entry per CDR3 protein. The data contain about 540,000 distinct CDR3 sequences, roughly 25% of them singletons. This same sample was also taken into another study, of T cells expressing NK-cell markers. That study reports: Researchers built TCR beta cDNA using 5'RACE template switching with UMIs. Among CD8+ T cells from 5 to 7 donors, dominant NKG2C+ clonotypes accounted for about 1.0-7.5%. HCMV specificity was not established for the expanded NKG2C+ T cell clones.

The sample in question was CD4+ T cells sorted from PBMCs, obtained 11 to 12 days after vaccination. This clonotype was obtained from a man aged 50 or older who received an inactivated influenza vaccine. The rearrangement uses TRBV11-2 and TRBJ2-3; D is perhaps TRBD2 (6 bases). This CDR3 reads CASSLAGSRYF. DNA for the CDR3: TGTGCCAGCAGCTTGGCGGGGTCACGGTATTTT.